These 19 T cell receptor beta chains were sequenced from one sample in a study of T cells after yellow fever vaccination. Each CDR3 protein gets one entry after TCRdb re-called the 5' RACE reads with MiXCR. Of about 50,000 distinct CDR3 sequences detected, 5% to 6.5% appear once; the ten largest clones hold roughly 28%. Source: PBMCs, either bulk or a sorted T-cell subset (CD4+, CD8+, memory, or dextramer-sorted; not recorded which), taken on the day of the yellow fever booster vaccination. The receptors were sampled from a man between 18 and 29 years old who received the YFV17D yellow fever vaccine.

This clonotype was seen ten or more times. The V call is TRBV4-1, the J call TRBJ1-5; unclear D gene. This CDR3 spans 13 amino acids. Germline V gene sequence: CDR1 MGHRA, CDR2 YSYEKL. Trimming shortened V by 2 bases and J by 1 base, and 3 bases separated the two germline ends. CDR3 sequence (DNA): TGCGCCAGCAGCCAAATAAGCAATCAGCCCCAGCATTTT. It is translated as CASSQISNQPQHF.

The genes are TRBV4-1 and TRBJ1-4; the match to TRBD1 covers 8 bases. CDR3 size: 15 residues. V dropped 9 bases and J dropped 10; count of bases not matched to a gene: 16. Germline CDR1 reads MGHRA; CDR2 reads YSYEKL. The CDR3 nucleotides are TGCGCCAGGCGACGGGCAGGGGGCGCGGGGGGAAAACTGTTTTTT. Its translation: CARRRAGGAGGKLFF.

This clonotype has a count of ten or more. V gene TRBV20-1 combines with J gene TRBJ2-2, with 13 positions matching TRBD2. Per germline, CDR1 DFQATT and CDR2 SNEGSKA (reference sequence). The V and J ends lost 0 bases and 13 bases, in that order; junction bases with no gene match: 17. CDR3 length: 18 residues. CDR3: CSARDQGLAGRLARRLFF. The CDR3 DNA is TGCAGTGCTAGAGACCAGGGACTAGCGGGGCGCCTTGCAAGGAGGCTGTTTTTT.

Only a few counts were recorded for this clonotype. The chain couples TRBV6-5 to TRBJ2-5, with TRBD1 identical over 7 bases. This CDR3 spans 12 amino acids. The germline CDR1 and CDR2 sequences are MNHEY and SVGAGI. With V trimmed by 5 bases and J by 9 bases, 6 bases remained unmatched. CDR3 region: CASSKGQRAQYF. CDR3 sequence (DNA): TGTGCCAGCAGTAAGGGACAGCGAGCCCAGTACTTC.

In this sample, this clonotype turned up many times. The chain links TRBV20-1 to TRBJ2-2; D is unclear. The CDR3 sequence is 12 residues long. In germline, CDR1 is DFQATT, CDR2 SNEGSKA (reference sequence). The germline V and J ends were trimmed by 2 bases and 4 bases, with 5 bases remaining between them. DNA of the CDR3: TGCAGTGCTAGATACCGCACCGGGGAGCTGTTTTTT. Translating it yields CSARYRTGELFF.

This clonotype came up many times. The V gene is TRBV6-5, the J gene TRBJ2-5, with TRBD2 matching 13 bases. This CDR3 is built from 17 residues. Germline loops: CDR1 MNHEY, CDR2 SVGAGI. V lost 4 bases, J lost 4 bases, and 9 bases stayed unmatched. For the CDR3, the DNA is TGTGCCAGCAGTTTAACTAGCGGGGGGGCCCTCGGAGAGACCCAGTACTTC. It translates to CASSLTSGGALGETQYF.

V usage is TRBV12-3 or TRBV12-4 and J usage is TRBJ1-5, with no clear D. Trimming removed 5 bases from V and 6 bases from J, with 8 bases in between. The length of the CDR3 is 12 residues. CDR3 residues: CASSPDGQPQHF. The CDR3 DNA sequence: TGTGCCAGCAGTCCTGACGGTCAGCCCCAGCATTTT.

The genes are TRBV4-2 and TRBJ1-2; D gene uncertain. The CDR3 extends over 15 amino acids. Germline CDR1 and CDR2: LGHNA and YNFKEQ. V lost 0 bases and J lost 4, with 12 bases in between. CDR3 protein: CASSQDPAGSYGYTF. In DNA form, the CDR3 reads TGTGCCAGCAGCCAAGATCCCGCAGGTTCCTATGGCTACACCTTC.

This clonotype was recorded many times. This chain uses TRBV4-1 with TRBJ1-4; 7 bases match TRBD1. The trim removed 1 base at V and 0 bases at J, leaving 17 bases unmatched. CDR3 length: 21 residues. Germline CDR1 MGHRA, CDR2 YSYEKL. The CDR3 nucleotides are TGCGCCAGCAGCCAAGGGGGGAGGGGGCGCGAATTCTCTGCAACTAATGAAAAACTGTTTTTT. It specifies CASSQGGRGREFSATNEKLFF.

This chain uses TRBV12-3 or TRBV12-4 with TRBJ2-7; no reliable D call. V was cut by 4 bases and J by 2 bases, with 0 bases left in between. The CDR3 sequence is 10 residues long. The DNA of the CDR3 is TGTGCCAGCAGTTCCTACGAGCAGTACGTC. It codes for CASSSYEQYV.

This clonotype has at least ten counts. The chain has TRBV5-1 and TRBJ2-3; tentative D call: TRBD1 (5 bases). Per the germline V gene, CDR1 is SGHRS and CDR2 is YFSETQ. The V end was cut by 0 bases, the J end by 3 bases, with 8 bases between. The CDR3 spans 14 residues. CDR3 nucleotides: TGCGCCAGCAGCTTGGGCAGGGCAACAGATACGCAGTATTTT. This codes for CASSLGRATDTQYF.

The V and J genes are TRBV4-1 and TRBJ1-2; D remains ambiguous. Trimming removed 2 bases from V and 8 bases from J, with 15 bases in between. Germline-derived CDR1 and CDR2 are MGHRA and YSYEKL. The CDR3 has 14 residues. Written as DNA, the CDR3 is TGCGCCAGCAGCCAACAACTGACTTTGAAGGGCTACACCTTC. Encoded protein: CASSQQLTLKGYTF.

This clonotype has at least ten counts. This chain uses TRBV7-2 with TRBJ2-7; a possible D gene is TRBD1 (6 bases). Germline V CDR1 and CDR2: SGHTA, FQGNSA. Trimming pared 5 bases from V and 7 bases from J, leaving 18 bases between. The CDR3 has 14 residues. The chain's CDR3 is CASSKRAGAEEQYF. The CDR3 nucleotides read TGTGCCAGCAGCAAAAGGGCAGGGGCGGAGGAGCAGTACTTC.

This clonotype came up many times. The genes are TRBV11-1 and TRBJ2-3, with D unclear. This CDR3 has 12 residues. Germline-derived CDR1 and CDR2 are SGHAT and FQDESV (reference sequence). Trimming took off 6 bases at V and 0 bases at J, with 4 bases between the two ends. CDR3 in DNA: TGTGCCAGCAGAAGAAGCACAGATACGCAGTATTTT. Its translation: CASRRSTDTQYF.

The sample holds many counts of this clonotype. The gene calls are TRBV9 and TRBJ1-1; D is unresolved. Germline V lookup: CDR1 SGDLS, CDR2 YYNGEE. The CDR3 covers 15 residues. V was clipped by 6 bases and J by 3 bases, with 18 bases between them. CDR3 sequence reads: CASTPPGVVDTEAFF. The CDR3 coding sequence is TGTGCCAGCACTCCCCCCGGCGTTGTCGACACTGAAGCTTTCTTT.

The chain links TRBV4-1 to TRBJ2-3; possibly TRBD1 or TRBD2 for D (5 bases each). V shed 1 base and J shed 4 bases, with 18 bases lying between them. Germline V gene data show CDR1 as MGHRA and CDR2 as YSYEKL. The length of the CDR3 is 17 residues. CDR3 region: CASSQVPGRGDPDTQYF. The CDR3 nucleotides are TGCGCCAGCAGCCAAGTTCCGGGGCGAGGGGACCCAGATACGCAGTATTTT.

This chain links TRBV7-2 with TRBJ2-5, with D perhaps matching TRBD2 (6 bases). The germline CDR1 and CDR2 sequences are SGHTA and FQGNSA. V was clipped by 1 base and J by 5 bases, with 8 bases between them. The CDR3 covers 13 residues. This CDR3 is CASSLVAEETQYF. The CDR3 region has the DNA TGTGCCAGCAGCTTAGTAGCGGAGGAGACCCAGTACTTC.

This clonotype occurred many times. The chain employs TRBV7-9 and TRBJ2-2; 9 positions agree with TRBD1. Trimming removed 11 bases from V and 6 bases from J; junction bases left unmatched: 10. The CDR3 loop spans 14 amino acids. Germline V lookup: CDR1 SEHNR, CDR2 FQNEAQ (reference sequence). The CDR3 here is CADQAGTGSGELFF. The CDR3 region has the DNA TGTGCCGACCAAGCCGGGACAGGGTCCGGGGAGCTGTTTTTT. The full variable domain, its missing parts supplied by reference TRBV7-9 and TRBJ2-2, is DTGVSQNPRHKITKRGQNVTFRCDPISEHNRLYWYRQTLGQGPEFLTYFQNEAQLEKSRLLSDRFSAERPKGSFSTLEIQRTEQGDSAMYLCADQAGTGSGELFFGEGSRLTVL.

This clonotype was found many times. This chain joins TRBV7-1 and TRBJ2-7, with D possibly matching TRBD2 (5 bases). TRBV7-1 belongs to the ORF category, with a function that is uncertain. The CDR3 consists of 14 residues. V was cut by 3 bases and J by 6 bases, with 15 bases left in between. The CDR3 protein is CASSSRLSRGEQYF. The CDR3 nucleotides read TGTGCCAGCAGCTCGAGACTATCCCGGGGCGAGCAGTACTTC.